What follows is one TCR beta chain and its context. Which antigen it targets is not known. A much more abundant neighbour one base away suggests this may be a read error. The receptor library was made with 5' RACE. The instrument was an Illumina HiSeq 2500. A second about 6 to 11 cycle PCR used a sample-barcoded 5' primer and a J-beta primer mix. A unique molecular identifier was introduced onto each TCR beta cDNA molecule by a template-switch 5' adaptor carrying 12 random nucleotides. Each sample yielded at least 3 million CDR3-containing paired-end reads. All of the RNA was converted into first-strand cDNA using the Mint cDNA synthesis kit, with a TRBC-specific oligonucleotide serving as the primer. Following uracil-DNA glycosylase treatment, all cDNA underwent a first 18-cycle PCR with the universal primers M1SS and BC2_uni_R. As for the authors' bioinformatics: For normalization, 1 million high-quality reads were randomly selected from each sample, with every read carrying a distinct molecular identifier. Instead of being binned into consensus sequences, reads that shared molecular identifiers were thrown out. MiTCR, run with a Q25 quality threshold and the strictest error-elimination algorithm, handled CDR3 identification, clonotype clustering and error correction. A nonparametric unseen species model using Euler transformation provided a lower-bound estimate of total TCR beta diversity. TCRdb passed the public sequencing reads through fastp at Q25 and MiXCR, retaining productive beta sequences. Every distinct CDR3 protein forms one entry, paired with its most common genes and DNA. The V and J calls come from TCRdb's annotation, not from the publication. The sample data list some 900,000 distinct CDR3 sequences, and 25% to 35% of these were observed just once. Around 15% of the sample belongs to the ten largest clones.

The data belong to a study of blood T cells in healthy people across ages (dated by TCRdb to the mid-2010s). Regarding the research as a whole: Template switching captured roughly one uniquely barcoded TCR beta cDNA molecule per two T cells in model experiments. The study analyzed two additional independent replicas of 1 million unique cDNA reads from the same blood draw for two donors, one aged 18 to 29 and one aged 80 or older. Age-related changes in TCR beta repertoire diversity were measured in the study by deep sequencing normalized with unique cDNA molecular identifiers. Donors of different ages were randomly distributed across sequencing lanes to avoid experimental bias. The donors were split into four age groups: young (average 16 years), middle-aged (39), aged (over 55) and long-lived (approximately 80).

Study-level results and caveats: Bulk unsorted PBMC profiling prevented conclusive comparison of naive and antigen-experienced compartments. Estimates of total diversity based on one million sequenced T cells were considered lower bounds and underestimates. Compared with the aged group, the long-lived group had more naive CD4+ T cells, fewer expanded clones and increased TCR diversity, a pattern suggesting age selection. The percentage of naive T cells measured by flow cytometry correlated strongly with observed TCR beta diversity. Observed TCR beta diversity per million T cells fell roughly linearly with age, and a significant reduction was already apparent by age about 38. Donor CMV infection status was unknown, potentially confounding age-related changes in expanded clonotypes.

V loses 6 bases at its end and J loses 13 bases; junction bases beyond the gene matches: 22. CDR1 and CDR2 (SGHRS, YFSETQ) derive from the germline V gene. The CDR3, cysteine through phenylalanine, is 16 amino acids long. The entry retains the CDR3 DNA only, 48 bases that are in frame from base 1. The roughly 39 donors, aged about 6 to 100 years, were systemically healthy Caucasian individuals from Russia. Each donor gave 8 to 10 milliliters of peripheral blood, drawn into EDTA-treated Vacutainer tubes. PBMCs were isolated by Ficoll-Paque density-gradient centrifugation, with at least 6 million obtained per sample. Trizol reagent was used to extract total RNA from the PBMCs, yielding at least 5.5 micrograms per sample. Naive CD45RAhigh/CD27high T cell percentages were measured by flow cytometry on a PBMC aliquot from every donor.

This receptor was taken from a woman of 80 years or more in good health. Sequencing was performed on blood. Recombination joined TRBV5-1 with TRBJ2-1, with 7 bases aligning to TRBD1. The nucleotide sequence reads as follows: TGCGCCAGCACCCTGGGGGCAGGGGGATATATTGAGACCCAGTTCTTC. Its translation is CASTLGAGGYIETQFF.